This T cell receptor beta chain comes out of a study of blood T cell repertoires in COVID-19 (dated by TCRdb to the early 2020s). Background for the entire study: Samples from collaborators originated in the United States, Italy and Spain and spanned both the acute and convalescent phases of COVID-19. The material from the prospective study consisted of cDNA or gDNA derived from T cells, B-cell-depleted T cells, or PBMCs. Subjects who had been exposed to COVID-19, were actively infected with it, or had recovered from it provided the deeply sampled blood TCRbeta repertoires that made up the dataset. The repertoires were made available in a free public database intended to serve as a resource for research on the immune response to SARS-CoV-2. Samples were obtained from the ongoing ImmuneRACE study (first 160 participants) and from 1,000 to 1,500 subjects provided by 6 global collaborators. Nearly every sample came with metadata listing a de-identified subject ID, COVID-19 status, age in years and sex. Where available, HLA class I and class II types were taken from metadata supplied by the sample provider and were not determined by assay-based typing. Overall results and qualifications from the work: The amount of clinical and demographic metadata varied by source and participant and was provided uncurated.

In regard to this clone: Its target antigen remains unknown. No per-base quality is available; no much larger clone lies one base away.

TCRbeta CDR3 regions were amplified from genomic DNA using the immunoSEQ Assay, a bias-controlled multiplex PCR. For the original study's pipeline: The number of nucleated cells in each sample was estimated by amplification of reference gene primers within the assay. Sequence reads were collapsed and filtered to measure the absolute abundance of every unique TCRbeta CDR3 rearrangement. For each sample, productive Simpson clonality was calculated as the square root of Simpson's diversity index across productive rearrangements. The immuneACCESS repertoire file appears here via TCRdb, limited to in-frame rearrangements. These files lack a portion of the clones; in checked studies, under half of the deficit traces to unresolved V genes, and the cause of the others is not known. That table gives V, J and clone size, and the DNA gave D and trimming. The sample records roughly 360,000 clones, roughly four fifths of which are singletons. The ten largest make up 5.1% of the sample.

Participants in the prospective study were enrolled through a virtual design, were aged roughly 18 to 100 years, and lived in some 24 United States geographic areas. To assign participants to cohorts, the prospective study relied on clinical history that participants themselves reported in a screening survey and a study questionnaire. ImmuneRACE Cohort 3 recovered participants were defined by two consecutive negative NP/OP PCR tests, healthcare professional clearance, or symptom resolution. In the prospective study, mobile phlebotomists collected whole blood, serum and a nasopharyngeal or oropharyngeal swab from each participant. Participants in the prospective study had the option to provide additional blood draws and questionnaires over an approximately 2-month period. Blood samples from the prospective study were shipped frozen or at room temperature prior to DNA extraction. Spanning cysteine to phenylalanine, the CDR3 consists of 14 amino acids. Kept here is only the CDR3 DNA, which spans 42 bases and is read in frame from base 1. Via the germline V gene, CDR1 is KGHSH and CDR2 LQKENI. Germline trimming: 4 bases from V, 8 bases from J; junction bases outside gene matches: 10.

This TCR came from a woman between 45 and 65 years old who had recovered from COVID-19. The source material was PBMCs or T cells enriched from blood (not recorded which). The chain couples TRBV18 to TRBJ1-2; TRBD1 agrees with 7 junctional bases. The nucleotide sequence is TGTGCCAGCTCACAGACAGGGCGACGTGGGGGCTACACCTTC. Its translation is CASSQTGRRGGYTF.